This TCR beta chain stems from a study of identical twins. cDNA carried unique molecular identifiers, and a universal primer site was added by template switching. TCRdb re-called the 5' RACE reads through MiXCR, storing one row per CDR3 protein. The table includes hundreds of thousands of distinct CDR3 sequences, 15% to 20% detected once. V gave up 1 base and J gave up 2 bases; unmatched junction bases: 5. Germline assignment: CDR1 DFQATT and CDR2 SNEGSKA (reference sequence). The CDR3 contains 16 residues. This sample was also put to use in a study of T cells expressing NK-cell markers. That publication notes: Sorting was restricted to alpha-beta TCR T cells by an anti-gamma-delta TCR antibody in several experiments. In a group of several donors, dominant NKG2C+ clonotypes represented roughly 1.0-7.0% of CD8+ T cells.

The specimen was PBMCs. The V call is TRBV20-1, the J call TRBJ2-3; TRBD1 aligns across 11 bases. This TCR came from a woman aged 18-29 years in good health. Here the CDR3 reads CSARVLDRGHTDTQYF. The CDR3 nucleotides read TGCAGTGCTAGAGTTCTGGACAGGGGGCACACAGATACGCAGTATTTT.